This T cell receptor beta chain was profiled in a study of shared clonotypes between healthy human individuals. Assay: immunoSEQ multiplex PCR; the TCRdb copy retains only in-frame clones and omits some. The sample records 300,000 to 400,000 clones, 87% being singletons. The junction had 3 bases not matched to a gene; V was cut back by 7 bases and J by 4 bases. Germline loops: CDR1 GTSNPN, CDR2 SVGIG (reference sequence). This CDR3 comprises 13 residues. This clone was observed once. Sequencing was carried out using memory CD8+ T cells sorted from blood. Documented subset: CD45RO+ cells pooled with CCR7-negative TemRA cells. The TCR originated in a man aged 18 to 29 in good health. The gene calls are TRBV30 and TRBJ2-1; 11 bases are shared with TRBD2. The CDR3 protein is CAFLAGGYNEQFF. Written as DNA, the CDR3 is TGTGCCTTCCTAGCGGGGGGATACAATGAGCAGTTCTTC.